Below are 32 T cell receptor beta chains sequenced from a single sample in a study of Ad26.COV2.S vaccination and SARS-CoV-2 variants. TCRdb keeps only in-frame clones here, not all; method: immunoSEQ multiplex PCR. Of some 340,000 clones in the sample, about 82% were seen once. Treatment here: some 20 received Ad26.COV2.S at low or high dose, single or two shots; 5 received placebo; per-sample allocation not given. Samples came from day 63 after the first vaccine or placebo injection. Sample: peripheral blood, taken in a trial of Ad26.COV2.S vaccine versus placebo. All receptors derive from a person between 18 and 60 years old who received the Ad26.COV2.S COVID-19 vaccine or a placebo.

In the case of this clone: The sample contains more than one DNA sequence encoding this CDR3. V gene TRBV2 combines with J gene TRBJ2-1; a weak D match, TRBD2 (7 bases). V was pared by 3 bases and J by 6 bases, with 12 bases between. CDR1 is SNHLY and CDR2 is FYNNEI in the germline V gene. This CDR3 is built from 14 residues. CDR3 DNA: TGTGCCAGCAGTGAGGGGGGGCCCGGCAATGAGCAGTTCTTC. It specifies CASSEGGPGNEQFF.

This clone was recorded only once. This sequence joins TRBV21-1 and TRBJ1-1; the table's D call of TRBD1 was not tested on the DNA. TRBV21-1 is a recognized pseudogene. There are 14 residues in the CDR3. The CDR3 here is CASSRRQVGTEAFF. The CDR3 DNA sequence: TGTGCCAGCAGCCGACGACAAGTAGGCACTGAAGCTTTCTTT.

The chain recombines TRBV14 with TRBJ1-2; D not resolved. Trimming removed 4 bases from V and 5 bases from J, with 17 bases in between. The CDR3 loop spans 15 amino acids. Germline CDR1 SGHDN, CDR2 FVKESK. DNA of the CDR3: TGTGCCAGCAGCCGTTCTGGACGGACCCTATATGGCTACACCTTC. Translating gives CASSRSGRTLYGYTF.

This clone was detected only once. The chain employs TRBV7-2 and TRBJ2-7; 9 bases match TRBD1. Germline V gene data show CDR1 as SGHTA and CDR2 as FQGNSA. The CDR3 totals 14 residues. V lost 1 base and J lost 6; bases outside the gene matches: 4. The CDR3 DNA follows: TGTGCCAGCAGCTTAGGGACAGGGGTAGGCGAGCAGTACTTC. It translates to CASSLGTGVGEQYF.

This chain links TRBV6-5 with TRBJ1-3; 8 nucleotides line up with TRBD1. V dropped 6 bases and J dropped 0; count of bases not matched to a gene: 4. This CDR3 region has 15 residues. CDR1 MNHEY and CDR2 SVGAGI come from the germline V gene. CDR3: CASRGQVISGNTIYF. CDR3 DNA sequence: TGTGCCAGCAGGGGACAGGTGATCTCTGGAAACACCATATATTTT.

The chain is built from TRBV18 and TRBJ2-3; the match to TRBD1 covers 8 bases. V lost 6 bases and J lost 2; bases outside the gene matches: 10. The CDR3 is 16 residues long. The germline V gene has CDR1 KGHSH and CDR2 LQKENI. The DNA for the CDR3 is TGTGCCAGCTCCCGAACCCGGGACAGGCCCACAGATACGCAGTATTTT. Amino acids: CASSRTRDRPTDTQYF.

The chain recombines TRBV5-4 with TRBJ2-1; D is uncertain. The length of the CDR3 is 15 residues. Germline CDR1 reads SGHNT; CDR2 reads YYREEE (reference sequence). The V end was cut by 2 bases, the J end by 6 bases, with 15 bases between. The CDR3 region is CASSFPPGLGNEQFF. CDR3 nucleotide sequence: TGTGCCAGCAGCTTTCCCCCCGGCCTAGGCAATGAGCAGTTCTTC.

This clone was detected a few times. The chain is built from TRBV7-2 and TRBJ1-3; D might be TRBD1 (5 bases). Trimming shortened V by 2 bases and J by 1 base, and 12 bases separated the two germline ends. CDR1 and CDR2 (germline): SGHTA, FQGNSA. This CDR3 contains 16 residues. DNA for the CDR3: TGTGCCAGCAGCTTACGAAGGGGAGGATCTGGAAACACCATATATTTT. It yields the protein CASSLRRGGSGNTIYF.

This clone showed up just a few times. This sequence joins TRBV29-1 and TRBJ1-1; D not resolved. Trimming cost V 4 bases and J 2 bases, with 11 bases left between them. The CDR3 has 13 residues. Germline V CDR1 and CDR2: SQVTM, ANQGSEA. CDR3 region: CSVGFGDNTEAFF. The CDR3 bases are TGCAGCGTTGGCTTCGGGGATAACACTGAAGCTTTCTTT.

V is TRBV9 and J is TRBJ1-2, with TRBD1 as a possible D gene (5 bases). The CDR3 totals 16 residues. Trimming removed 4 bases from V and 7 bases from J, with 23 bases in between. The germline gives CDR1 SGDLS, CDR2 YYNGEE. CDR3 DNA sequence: TGTGCCAGCAGCCCCAATGGGGGGGTTCAAGGGTCTGGCTACACCTTC. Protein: CASSPNGGVQGSGYTF.

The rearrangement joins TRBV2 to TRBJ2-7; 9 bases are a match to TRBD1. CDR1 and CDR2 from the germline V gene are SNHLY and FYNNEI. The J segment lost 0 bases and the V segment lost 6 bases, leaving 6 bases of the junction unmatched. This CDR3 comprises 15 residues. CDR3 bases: TGTGCCAGCAGGGACGGGACAGGGAACTCCTACGAGCAGTACTTC. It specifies CASRDGTGNSYEQYF. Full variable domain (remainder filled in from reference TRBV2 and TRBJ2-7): EPEVTQTPSHQVTQMGQEVILRCVPISNHLYFYWYRQILGQKVEFLVSFYNNEISEKSEIFDDQFSVERPDGSNFTLKIRSTKLEDSAMYFCASRDGTGNSYEQYFGPGTRLTVT.

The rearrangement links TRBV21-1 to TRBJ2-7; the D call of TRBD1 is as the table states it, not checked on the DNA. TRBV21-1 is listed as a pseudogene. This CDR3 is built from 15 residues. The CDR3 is CASSGGTGDSYEQYF. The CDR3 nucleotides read TGTGCCAGCAGCGGTGGGACAGGGGACTCCTACGAGCAGTACTTC.

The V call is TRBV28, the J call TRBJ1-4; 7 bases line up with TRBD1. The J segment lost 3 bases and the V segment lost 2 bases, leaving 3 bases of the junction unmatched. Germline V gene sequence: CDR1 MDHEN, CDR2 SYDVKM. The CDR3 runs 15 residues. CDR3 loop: CASSLQRGPNEKLFF. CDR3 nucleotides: TGTGCCAGCAGTTTACAGAGGGGGCCTAATGAAAAACTGTTTTTT.

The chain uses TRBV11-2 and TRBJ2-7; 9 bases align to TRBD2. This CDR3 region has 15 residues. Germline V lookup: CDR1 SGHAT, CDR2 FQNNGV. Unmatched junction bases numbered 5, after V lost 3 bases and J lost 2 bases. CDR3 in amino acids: CASSLRASGAYEQYF. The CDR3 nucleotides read TGTGCCAGCAGCTTGAGAGCTAGCGGGGCCTACGAGCAGTACTTC.

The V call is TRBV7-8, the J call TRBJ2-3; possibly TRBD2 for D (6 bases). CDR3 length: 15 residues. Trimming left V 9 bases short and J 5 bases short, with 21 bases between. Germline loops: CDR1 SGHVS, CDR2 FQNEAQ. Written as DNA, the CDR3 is TGTGCCAGTCTGGCGGGACGGACACTCCGAGATACGCAGTATTTT. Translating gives CASLAGRTLRDTQYF.

DNA of the CDR3: TGTGCCAGTAGTATAGTCCTGACGCGGGGGGGCCTCAGGATGAACACCGGGGAGCTGTTTTTT. Translated, it gives CASSIVLTRGGLRMNTGELFF. The chain combines TRBV19 with TRBJ2-2; TRBD2 matches 9 bases. CDR1 is LNHDA and CDR2 is SQIVND in the germline V gene (reference sequence). This CDR3 region has 21 residues. The V and J ends lost 1 base and 1 base, in that order; junction bases with no gene match: 16. Full variable domain (rest looked up from reference TRBV19 and TRBJ2-2): DGGITQSPKYLFRKEGQNVTLSCEQNLNHDAMYWYRQDPGQGLRLIYYSQIVNDFQKGDIAEGYSVSREKKESFPLTVTSAQKNPTAFYLCASSIVLTRGGLRMNTGELFFGEGSRLTVL.

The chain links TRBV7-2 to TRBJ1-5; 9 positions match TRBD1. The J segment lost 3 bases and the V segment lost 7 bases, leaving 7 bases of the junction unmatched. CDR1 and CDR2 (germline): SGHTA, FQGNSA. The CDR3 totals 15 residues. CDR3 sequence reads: CASTTGTGINQPQHF. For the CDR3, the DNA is TGTGCCAGCACCACCGGGACAGGGATCAATCAGCCCCAGCATTTT.

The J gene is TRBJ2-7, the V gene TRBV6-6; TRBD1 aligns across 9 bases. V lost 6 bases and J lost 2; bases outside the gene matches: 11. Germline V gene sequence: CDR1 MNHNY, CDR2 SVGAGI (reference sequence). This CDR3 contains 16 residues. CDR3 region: CASSSIRDRVAYEQYF. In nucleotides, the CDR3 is TGTGCCAGCAGCTCAATCCGGGACAGGGTCGCCTACGAGCAGTACTTC.

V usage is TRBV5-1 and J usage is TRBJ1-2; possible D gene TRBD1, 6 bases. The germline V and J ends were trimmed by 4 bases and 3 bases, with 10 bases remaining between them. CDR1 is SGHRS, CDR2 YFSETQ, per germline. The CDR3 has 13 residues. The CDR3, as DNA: TGCGCCAGCAGCGAACAGGGAGACTATGGCTACACCTTC. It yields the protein CASSEQGDYGYTF. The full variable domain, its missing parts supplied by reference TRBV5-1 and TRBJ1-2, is KAGVTQTPRYLIKTRGQQVTLSCSPISGHRSVSWYQQTPGQGLQFLFEYFSETQRNKGNFPGRFSGRQFSNSRSEMNVSTLELGDSALYLCASSEQGDYGYTFGSGTRLTVV.

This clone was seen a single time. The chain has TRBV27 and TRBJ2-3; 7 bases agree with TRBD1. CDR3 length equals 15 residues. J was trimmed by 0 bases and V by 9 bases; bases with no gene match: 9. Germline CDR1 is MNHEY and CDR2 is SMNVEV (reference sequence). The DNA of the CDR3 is TGTGCCAGTCTAAAGGGGGCTTCTAGCACAGATACGCAGTATTTT. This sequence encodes CASLKGASSTDTQYF.

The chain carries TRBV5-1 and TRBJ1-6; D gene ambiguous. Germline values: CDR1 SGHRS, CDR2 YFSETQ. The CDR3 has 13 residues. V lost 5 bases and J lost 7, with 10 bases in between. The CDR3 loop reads CASSREENSPLHF. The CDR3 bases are TGCGCCAGCAGTAGGGAAGAAAATTCACCCCTCCACTTT.

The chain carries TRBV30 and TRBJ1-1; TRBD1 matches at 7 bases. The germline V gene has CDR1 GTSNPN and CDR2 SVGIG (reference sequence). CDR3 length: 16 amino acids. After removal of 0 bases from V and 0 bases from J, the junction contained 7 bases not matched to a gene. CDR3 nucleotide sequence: TGTGCCTGGAGTGTACGCCAGGGACAGTTGAACACTGAAGCTTTCTTT. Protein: CAWSVRQGQLNTEAFF. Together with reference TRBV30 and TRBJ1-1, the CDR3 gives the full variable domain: SQTIHQWPATLVQPVGSPLSLECTVEGTSNPNLYWYRQAAGRGLQLLFYSVGIGQISSEVPQNLSASRPQDRQFILSSKKLLLSDSGFYLCAWSVRQGQLNTEAFFGQGTRLTVV.

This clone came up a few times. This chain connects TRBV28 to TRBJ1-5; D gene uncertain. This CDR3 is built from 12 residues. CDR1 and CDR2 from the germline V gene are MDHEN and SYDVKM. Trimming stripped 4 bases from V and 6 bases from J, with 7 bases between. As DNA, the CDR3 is TGTGCCAGCAGTTCTTTGGGTCAGCCCCAGCATTTT. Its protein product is CASSSLGQPQHF.

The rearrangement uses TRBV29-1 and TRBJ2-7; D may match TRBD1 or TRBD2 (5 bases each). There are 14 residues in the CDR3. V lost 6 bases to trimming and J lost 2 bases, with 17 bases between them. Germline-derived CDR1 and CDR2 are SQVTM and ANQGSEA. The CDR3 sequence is CSVGVIDRAYEQYF. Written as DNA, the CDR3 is TGCAGCGTGGGGGTAATAGACAGAGCCTACGAGCAGTACTTC.

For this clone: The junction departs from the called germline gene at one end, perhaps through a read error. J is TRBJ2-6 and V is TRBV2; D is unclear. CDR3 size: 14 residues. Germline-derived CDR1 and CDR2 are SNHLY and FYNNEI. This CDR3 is CASREGSGANVLTF. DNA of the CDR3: TGTGCCAGCAGGGAAGGGTCTGGGGCCAACGTCCTGACTTTC.

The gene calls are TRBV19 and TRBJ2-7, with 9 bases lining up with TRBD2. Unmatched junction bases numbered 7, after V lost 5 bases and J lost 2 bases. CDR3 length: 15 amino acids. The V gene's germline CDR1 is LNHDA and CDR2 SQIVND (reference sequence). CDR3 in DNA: TGTGCCAGTAGTTACACTAGCGGGCCGACCTACGAGCAGTACTTC. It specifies CASSYTSGPTYEQYF. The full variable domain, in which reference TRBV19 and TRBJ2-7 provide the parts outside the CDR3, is DGGITQSPKYLFRKEGQNVTLSCEQNLNHDAMYWYRQDPGQGLRLIYYSQIVNDFQKGDIAEGYSVSREKKESFPLTVTSAQKNPTAFYLCASSYTSGPTYEQYFGPGTRLTVT.

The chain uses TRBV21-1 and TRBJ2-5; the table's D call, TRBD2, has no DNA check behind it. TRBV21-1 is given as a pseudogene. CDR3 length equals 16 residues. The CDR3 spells CASSETSGGSQETQYF. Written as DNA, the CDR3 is TGTGCCAGCAGCGAAACTAGCGGGGGGTCCCAAGAGACCCAGTACTTC.

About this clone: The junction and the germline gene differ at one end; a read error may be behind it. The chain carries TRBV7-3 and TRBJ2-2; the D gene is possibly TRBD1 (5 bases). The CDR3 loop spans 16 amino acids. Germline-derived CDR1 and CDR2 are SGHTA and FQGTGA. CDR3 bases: TGTGCCAGCAGCTTAGGGGCTCCTTCGAATACCGGGGAGCTGTTTTTT. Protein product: CASSLGAPSNTGELFF.

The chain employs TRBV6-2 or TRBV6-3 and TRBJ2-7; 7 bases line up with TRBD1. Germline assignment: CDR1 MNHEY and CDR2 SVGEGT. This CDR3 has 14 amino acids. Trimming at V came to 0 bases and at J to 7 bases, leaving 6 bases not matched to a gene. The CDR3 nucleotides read TGTGCCAGCAGTTACTCCAGGGGGTTCGGGGAGCAGTACTTC. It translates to CASSYSRGFGEQYF.

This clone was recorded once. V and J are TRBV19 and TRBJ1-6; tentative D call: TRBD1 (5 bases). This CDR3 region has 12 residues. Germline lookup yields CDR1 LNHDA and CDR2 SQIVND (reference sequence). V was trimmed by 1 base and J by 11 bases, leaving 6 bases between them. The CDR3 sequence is CASSIGGTPLHF. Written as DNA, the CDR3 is TGTGCCAGTAGTATAGGGGGGACACCCCTCCACTTT. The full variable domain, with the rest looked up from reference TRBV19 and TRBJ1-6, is DGGITQSPKYLFRKEGQNVTLSCEQNLNHDAMYWYRQDPGQGLRLIYYSQIVNDFQKGDIAEGYSVSREKKESFPLTVTSAQKNPTAFYLCASSIGGTPLHFGNGTRLTVT.

The CDR3 loop is CASSLTPSGTGSADTQYF. In nucleotides, the CDR3 is TGTGCCAGCAGCTTAACACCGTCCGGGACAGGGAGCGCAGATACGCAGTATTTT. The rearrangement joins TRBV7-8 to TRBJ2-3, with 9 nucleotides matching TRBD1. V gave up 2 bases and J gave up 4 bases; unmatched junction bases: 13. CDR1 and CDR2 from the germline V gene are SGHVS and FQNEAQ. The length of the CDR3 is 18 residues.

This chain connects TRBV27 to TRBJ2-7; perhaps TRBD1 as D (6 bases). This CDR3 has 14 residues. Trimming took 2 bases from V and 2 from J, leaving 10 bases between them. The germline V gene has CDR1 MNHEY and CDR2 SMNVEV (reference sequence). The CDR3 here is CASSLKTGTYEQYF. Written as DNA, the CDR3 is TGTGCCAGCAGTTTAAAGACAGGAACCTACGAGCAGTACTTC.